Shown below are 22 T cell receptor beta chains from a single sample sequenced in a study of shared clonotypes between healthy human individuals. Naive CD8 populations comprised CD45RO-negative cells positively selected for CCR7, excluding terminally differentiated effector memory CD45RA+ cells. Repertoires were generated with immunoSEQ multiplex PCR, while TCRdb's copy carries only in-frame clones and drops some. The table lists roughly 1,800,000 clones, roughly 95% of them singletons. The source material was naive CD8+ T cells sorted from blood. Receptors originate from a man between 18 and 29 years old in good health.

This chain uses TRBV14 with TRBJ2-3; 10 bases match TRBD1. The CDR3 loop spans 17 amino acids. CDR1 is SGHDN, CDR2 FVKESK, per germline. V gave up 4 bases and J gave up 8 bases; unmatched junction bases: 15. The CDR3 DNA is TGTGCCAGCAGCCGCCCCGGGACAGGGGTCTTGGGGGGTACGCAGTATTTT. Its protein is CASSRPGTGVLGGTQYF.

The chain links TRBV14 to TRBJ2-7, with D tentatively TRBD1 or TRBD2 (5 bases each). Looked up from germline, CDR1 is SGHDN and CDR2 is FVKESK. The CDR3 is 16 amino acids. The ends were cut back, 2 bases at V and 3 bases at J, with 17 bases in the middle. Here the CDR3 reads CASSQLAGLGVYEQYF. The CDR3 nucleotides are TGTGCCAGCAGCCAACTCGCAGGCTTGGGGGTCTACGAGCAGTACTTC.

This chain uses TRBV5-1 with TRBJ2-1; D uncertain. The V end was cut by 7 bases, the J end by 8 bases, with 13 bases between. The germline V gene has CDR1 SGHRS and CDR2 YFSETQ. The CDR3 runs to 12 residues. CDR3 loop: CASRPLADEQFF. In DNA form, the CDR3 reads TGCGCCAGCCGTCCTCTGGCGGATGAGCAGTTCTTC.

V usage is TRBV5-1 and J usage is TRBJ1-1, with TRBD1 identical over 10 bases. The CDR3 sequence is 13 residues long. CDR1 is SGHRS and CDR2 is YFSETQ in the germline V gene. Unmatched junction bases numbered 1, after V lost 2 bases and J lost 6 bases. CDR3 DNA: TGCGCCAGCAGCTTCGGACAGGGGGCTGAAGCTTTCTTT. It codes for CASSFGQGAEAFF.

The chain combines TRBV13 with TRBJ2-5; D is uncertain. This CDR3 has 15 amino acids. CDR1 is PRHDT and CDR2 is FYEKMQ in the germline V gene (reference sequence). Trimming pared 5 bases from V and 0 bases from J, leaving 13 bases between. The CDR3 nucleotides read TGTGCCAGCAGCGGGTCGGCCCAGTACCAAGAGACCCAGTACTTC. Residues: CASSGSAQYQETQYF.

The chain carries TRBV9 and TRBJ1-2; D not certain. Germline V lookup: CDR1 SGDLS, CDR2 YYNGEE. The V and J ends lost 3 bases and 6 bases respectively, with 18 bases between them. The length of the CDR3 is 15 residues. This CDR3 is CASSATMRGLDGYTF. The CDR3 coding sequence is TGTGCCAGCAGCGCAACAATGCGGGGTTTGGATGGCTACACCTTC.

This clone was counted a few times. The same CDR3 also results from other DNA sequences found in this sample. This sequence joins TRBV27 and TRBJ2-1; 8 nucleotides line up with TRBD2. Germline V gives CDR1 MNHEY, CDR2 SMNVEV (reference sequence). This CDR3 contains 14 residues. V trimming: 2 bases; J trimming: 6 bases; junction bases outside the gene matches: 3. For the CDR3, the DNA is TGTGCCAGCAGTTTAAGCCTAGCGGGCAATGAGCAGTTCTTC. It specifies CASSLSLAGNEQFF.

V and J are TRBV9 and TRBJ2-1, with D hard to call. Trimming shortened V by 4 bases and J by 7 bases, and 12 bases separated the two germline ends. The CDR3 loop spans 13 amino acids. Germline CDR1 reads SGDLS; CDR2 reads YYNGEE. The CDR3 DNA is TGTGCCAGCAGCTCTGGGATTCTTAATGAGCAGTTCTTC. The encoded protein is CASSSGILNEQFF.

This clone was counted a single time. The gene calls are TRBV28 and TRBJ2-5; D is undetermined. CDR1 and CDR2 (germline): MDHEN, SYDVKM. This CDR3 has 17 residues. V was shortened by 1 base and J by 1 base, with 16 bases between the two germline ends. CDR3 nucleotides: TGTGCCAGCAGTTTATATAGGTCCGGGCAGCTCCAAGAGACCCAGTACTTC. This codes for CASSLYRSGQLQETQYF. The full variable domain, in which reference TRBV28 and TRBJ2-5 provide the parts outside the CDR3, is DVKVTQSSRYLVKRTGEKVFLECVQDMDHENMFWYRQDPGLGLRLIYFSYDVKMKEKGDIPEGYSVSREKKERFSLILESASTNQTSMYLCASSLYRSGQLQETQYFGPGTRLLVL.

The J gene is TRBJ1-2, the V gene TRBV5-4, with 9 positions matching TRBD1. The V gene end was trimmed by 4 bases and the J gene end by 8 bases; junction bases not matched to a gene: 6. The CDR3 runs 13 residues. CDR1 is SGHNT and CDR2 is YYREEE in the germline V gene (reference sequence). The CDR3 loop is CASSPWTGDGYTF. CDR3 sequence (DNA): TGTGCCAGCAGCCCCTGGACAGGGGACGGCTACACCTTC.

The chain is built from TRBV4-3 and TRBJ2-1; D gene uncertain. V gave up 3 bases and J gave up 9 bases, with 18 bases separating them. The CDR3 sequence is 15 residues long. The V gene's germline CDR1 is LGHNA and CDR2 YSLEER. This CDR3 reads CASSQIGEGSAEQFF. Written as DNA, the CDR3 is TGCGCCAGCAGCCAGATCGGAGAAGGGTCAGCTGAGCAGTTCTTC.

The genes are TRBV19 and TRBJ1-6; D is unresolved. The CDR3 is 13 residues long. CDR1 is LNHDA and CDR2 is SQIVND in the germline V gene (reference sequence). V dropped 7 bases and J dropped 7 bases, with 11 bases sitting between them. The CDR3 is CASIDTPNSPLHF. Written as DNA, the CDR3 is TGTGCCAGTATCGACACCCCCAATTCACCCCTCCACTTT.

The chain joins TRBV5-1 to TRBJ2-6; no clear D gene. With 0 bases removed from V and 0 bases from J, the gap between germline ends came to 13 bases. The CDR3 loop spans 18 amino acids. The germline CDR1 and CDR2 sequences are SGHRS and YFSETQ. CDR3 nucleotides: TGCGCCAGCAGCTTGGCTTGGTTTCTGAGCTCTGGGGCCAACGTCCTGACTTTC. Translated: CASSLAWFLSSGANVLTF.

This clone came up once. The V call is TRBV11-2, the J call TRBJ1-1, with 7 bases lining up with TRBD1. With V trimmed by 4 bases and J by 5 bases, 10 bases remained unmatched. This CDR3 has 15 amino acids. CDR1 and CDR2 (germline): SGHAT, FQNNGV. The CDR3 loop is CASSSITGDGTEAFF. For the CDR3, the DNA is TGTGCCAGCAGCTCAATTACAGGGGATGGGACTGAAGCTTTCTTT.

This clone occurred once. The V and J genes are TRBV5-6 and TRBJ2-7, with D unclear. Germline V lookup: CDR1 SGHDT, CDR2 YYEEEE. The V end was cut by 3 bases, the J end by 2 bases, with 6 bases between. This CDR3 spans 12 amino acids. CDR3 DNA: TGTGCCAGCAGCTCTATAACCTACGAGCAGTACTTC. It translates to CASSSITYEQYF.

The CDR3 DNA reads TGTGCCAGCAGTGTCGGGCAGGGCAGCAATTCACCCCTCCACTTT. Residues: CASSVGQGSNSPLHF. V usage is TRBV6-1 and J usage is TRBJ1-6, with D perhaps matching TRBD1 (5 bases). The CDR3 runs to 15 residues. Trimming removed 4 bases at V and 7 bases at J, with 14 bases between. The germline V gene has CDR1 MNHNS and CDR2 SASEGT.

The gene calls are TRBV7-9 and TRBJ2-7; D perhaps matches TRBD2 (7 bases). The V gene's germline CDR1 is SEHNR and CDR2 FQNEAQ (reference sequence). This CDR3 is built from 17 residues. The germline V and J ends were trimmed by 2 bases and 5 bases, with 22 bases remaining between them. The CDR3 nucleotides read TGTGCCAGCAGCTTATTTGTTGGGGGGCACAGCGGGGACGAGCAGTACTTC. Protein product: CASSLFVGGHSGDEQYF.

This clone was seen at least ten times. A much larger clone differs by one base, so this may be a read error. Other DNA variants within this sample encode the same CDR3. The chain recombines TRBV9 with TRBJ1-1; D gene uncertain. Deletions cut 0 bases from V and 4 bases from J, with 7 bases between. The V gene's germline CDR1 is SGDLS and CDR2 YYNGEE. This CDR3 contains 13 residues. The CDR3: CASSVGGSTEAFF. The CDR3 DNA is TGTGCCAGCAGCGTAGGAGGGAGCACTGAAGCTTTCTTT. Full variable domain (missing parts from reference TRBV9 and TRBJ1-1): DSGVTQTPKHLITATGQRVTLRCSPRSGDLSVYWYQQSLDQGLQFLIQYYNGEERAKGNILERFSAQQFPDLHSELNLSSLELGDSALYFCASSVGGSTEAFFGQGTRLTVV.

The chain has TRBV6-6 and TRBJ1-1, with a tentative D call TRBD1 (5 bases). The V gene lost 0 bases and the J gene lost 8 bases, with 13 bases spanning the gap. Germline CDR1 MNHNY, CDR2 SVGAGI (reference sequence). CDR3 length: 14 amino acids. The CDR3 DNA sequence: TGTGCCAGCAGTTACTCGGAGGGTGGGGGAGAAGCTTTCTTT. Amino acid sequence: CASSYSEGGGEAFF.

This chain joins TRBV11-2 and TRBJ2-5; D may be TRBD1 (6 bases). This CDR3 has 16 amino acids. The V end was cut by 8 bases, the J end by 2 bases, with 21 bases between. From germline, CDR1 is SGHAT and CDR2 FQNNGV. CDR3 in DNA: TGTGCCAGCGGCGGATTTTATACGACAGGTCAAGAGACCCAGTACTTC. Its translation is CASGGFYTTGQETQYF.

J is TRBJ2-1 and V is TRBV28; D unclear. The CDR3 length is 11 residues. Germline CDR1 and CDR2: MDHEN and SYDVKM. The CDR3 nucleotides are TGTGTTTCTGGCAACTACAATGAGCAGTTCTTC. It specifies CVSGNYNEQFF.

The chain carries TRBV4-3 and TRBJ1-1, with 7 bases matching TRBD1. From germline, CDR1 is LGHNA and CDR2 YSLEER. The ends lost 4 bases at V and 4 bases at J; junction bases unmatched: 9. The CDR3 totals 15 residues. This CDR3 is CASSPEGATGTEAFF. CDR3 nucleotides: TGCGCCAGCAGCCCGGAGGGGGCGACAGGCACTGAAGCTTTCTTT.